This T cell receptor (beta chain) stems from a study of blood T cells in healthy people across ages. The germline V gene has CDR1 LGHNA and CDR2 YSLEER. This CDR3 is 15 amino acids long. The study, taken as a whole, reports: Greater diversity and more naive CD4+ cells were seen in long-lived donors than in aged donors. Considered underestimates were the diversity estimates obtained from one million T cells.

Using a J-beta primer mix together with a sample-barcoded 5' primer, a second PCR was run for roughly 6 to 12 cycles. Each CDR3 protein is one row after TCRdb ran MiXCR on the 5' RACE reads. The table has around 520,000 distinct CDR3 sequences, 27% seen once. A word on this clonotype: Its specificity is not known.

This sample was shared with a second study, whose subject was T cells of mothers and their children. From that second work: A second PCR was performed with the M1S primer. This primer added sample barcodes and 2-4 random nucleotides. Biologically related mothers and children overlapped slightly more than unrelated pairs, a non-significant difference.

The clonotype was recovered from a boy aged 2-9 years in good health. The chain is built from TRBV4-3 and TRBJ2-5, with D possibly matching TRBD1 (8 bases). The J call may be incorrect, as the DNA end agrees better with TRBJ2-7. Source material: blood. The CDR3 protein is CASSRQTGEGYEQYF. The CDR3 region has the DNA TGCGCCAGCAGCCGCCAGACAGGGGAGGGCTACGAGCAGTACTTC.